The clone carrying this T cell receptor (beta chain) has a single count. The RNA input was about 0.45 to 1 ug, and it was reverse transcribed with random hexamers. The immunoSEQ assay covered 54 Vbeta and 13 Jbeta segments for CDR3. MiXCR was run by TCRdb on the immunoSEQ multiplex PCR reads, yielding one entry per CDR3 protein. The top ten clones hold 0.082% of a sample with around 200,000 distinct CDR3 sequences, roughly 94% of them seen once. Germline CDR1 and CDR2: SGHTA and FQGNSA. V dropped 5 bases and J dropped 7 bases, with 18 bases sitting between them. This CDR3 spans 14 amino acids. This record belongs to a study of CD8 T cells in Susac syndrome.

The chain carries TRBV7-2 and TRBJ2-7, with a weak D call TRBD1 (6 bases). The origin of this receptor is a human donor with multiple sclerosis. Material: CD4+ T cells from PBMCs. The CDR3 bases are TGTGCCAGCAGCCCCGGGACACGGTGGGGAGAGCAGTACGTC. It yields the protein CASSPGTRWGEQYV.